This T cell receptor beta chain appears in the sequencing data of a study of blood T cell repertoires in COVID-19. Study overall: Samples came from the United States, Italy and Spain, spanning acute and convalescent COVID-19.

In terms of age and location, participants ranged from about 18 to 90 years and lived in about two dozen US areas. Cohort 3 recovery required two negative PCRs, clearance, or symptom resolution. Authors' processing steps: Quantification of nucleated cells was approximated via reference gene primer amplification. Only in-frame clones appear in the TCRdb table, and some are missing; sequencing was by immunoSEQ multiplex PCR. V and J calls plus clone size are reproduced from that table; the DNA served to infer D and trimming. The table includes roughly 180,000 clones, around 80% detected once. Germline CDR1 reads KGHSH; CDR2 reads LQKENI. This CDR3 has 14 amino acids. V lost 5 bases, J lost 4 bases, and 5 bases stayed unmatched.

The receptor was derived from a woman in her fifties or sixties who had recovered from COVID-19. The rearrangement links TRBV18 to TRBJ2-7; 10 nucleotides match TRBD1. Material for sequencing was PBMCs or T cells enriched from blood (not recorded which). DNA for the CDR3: TGTGCCAGCTCAACTACGGGACAGGGGTACGAGCAGTACTTC. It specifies CASSTTGQGYEQYF.